This section outlines one TCR beta chain sequence together with its context. Its antigen remains unknown. The sample is drawn from a study of shared clonotypes between healthy human individuals. Study-wide findings and caveats: Donors were few, which limited the genetic and exposure-history diversity represented.

This was a deep-level run. The data were produced by immunoSEQ multiplex PCR, yet TCRdb's version contains in-frame clones alone and is incomplete. The data show hundreds of thousands of clones, with just over 75% seen just once and around 12% held by the top ten. Germline lookup yields CDR1 MNHEY and CDR2 SMNVEV (reference sequence). CDR3 length: 16 amino acids. V gave up 0 bases and J gave up 3 bases, with 11 bases separating them. Sequenced sample: PBMCs. The chain recombines TRBV27 with TRBJ2-2, with D possibly TRBD1 on 5 matching bases. The clonotype originates from a middle-aged woman in good health. Some clones in this sample may be carry-over from other donors' samples. CDR3 coding DNA: TGTGCCAGCAGTTTATCTCGGCGCAGGGACACCGGGGAGCTGTTTTTT. Protein sequence: CASSLSRRRDTGELFF.